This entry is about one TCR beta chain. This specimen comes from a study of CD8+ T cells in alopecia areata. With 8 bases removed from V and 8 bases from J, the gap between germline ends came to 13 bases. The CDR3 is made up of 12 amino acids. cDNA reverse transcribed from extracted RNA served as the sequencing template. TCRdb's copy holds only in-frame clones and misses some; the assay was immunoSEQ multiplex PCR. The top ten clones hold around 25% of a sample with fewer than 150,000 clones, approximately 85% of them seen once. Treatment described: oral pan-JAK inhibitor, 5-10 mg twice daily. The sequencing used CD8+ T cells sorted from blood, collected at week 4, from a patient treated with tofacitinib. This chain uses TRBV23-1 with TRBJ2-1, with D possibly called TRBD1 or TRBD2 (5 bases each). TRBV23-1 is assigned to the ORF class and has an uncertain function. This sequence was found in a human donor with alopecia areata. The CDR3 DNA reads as TGCGCCAGCGGACCCAGGGACCATGAGCAGTTCTTC. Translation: CASGPRDHEQFF.